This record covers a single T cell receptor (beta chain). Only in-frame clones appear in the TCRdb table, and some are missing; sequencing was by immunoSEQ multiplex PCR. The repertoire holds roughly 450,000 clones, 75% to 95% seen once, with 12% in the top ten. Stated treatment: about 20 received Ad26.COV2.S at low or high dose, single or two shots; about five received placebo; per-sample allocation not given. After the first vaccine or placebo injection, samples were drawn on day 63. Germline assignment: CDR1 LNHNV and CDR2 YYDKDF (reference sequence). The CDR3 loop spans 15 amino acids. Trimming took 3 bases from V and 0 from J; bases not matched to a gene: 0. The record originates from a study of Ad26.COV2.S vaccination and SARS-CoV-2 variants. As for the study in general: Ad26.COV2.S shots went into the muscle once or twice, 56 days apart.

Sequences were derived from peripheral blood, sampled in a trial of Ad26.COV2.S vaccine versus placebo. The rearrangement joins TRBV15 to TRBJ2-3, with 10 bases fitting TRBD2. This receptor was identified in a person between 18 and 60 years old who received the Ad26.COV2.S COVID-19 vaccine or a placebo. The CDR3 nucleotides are TGTGCCACCAGCAGGGGACTAGCGAGCACAGATACGCAGTATTTT. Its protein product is CATSRGLASTDTQYF.